These T cell receptor beta chains were read from a single sample in a study of T cells in localized non-small cell lung cancer. Clones were sequenced by immunoSEQ multiplex PCR, and TCRdb holds only the in-frame ones, with some missing. The profile shows tens of thousands of clones, around 90% of them singletons. The specimen was peripheral blood, collected before any cancer treatment. All receptors derive from a man aged 40-75 years with stage I squamous cell lung carcinoma. Each CDR3 is given without its conserved first and last residue. Each record gives: V gene, clone size, CDR3 protein. Part of the rows lack a size; the others show once, few, many or a class for expanded clones.

v_call: TRBV5-1; clone_size: once; cdr3_aa: ASSPHGTGSGNEQF
v_call: TRBV5-1; clone_size: NA; cdr3_aa: ASSLKQGNTGELF
v_call: TRBV15; clone_size: NA; cdr3_aa: ATSRDAQGSSNQPQH
v_call: TRBV6-5; clone_size: NA; cdr3_aa: ASTQNGVGANVLT
v_call: TRBV2; clone_size: few; cdr3_aa: ASSESEYYGYT
v_call: TRBV28; clone_size: NA; cdr3_aa: ASSPTGRPSGANVLT
v_call: TRBV9; clone_size: NA; cdr3_aa: ASSVRDTDQGLF
v_call: TRBV28; clone_size: NA; cdr3_aa: ASSLVNKGYGYT
v_call: TRBV9; clone_size: NA; cdr3_aa: ASSPRQSSYNSPLH
v_call: TRBV4-1; clone_size: NA; cdr3_aa: ASSHILRRTRQETQY
v_call: TRBV5-1; clone_size: NA; cdr3_aa: ASSLQGAHEQY
v_call: TRBV7-2; clone_size: NA; cdr3_aa: ASSAARGLAKNIQY
v_call: TRBV15; clone_size: NA; cdr3_aa: ATSRGQGGGYGYT
v_call: TRBV5-4; clone_size: NA; cdr3_aa: ASSLALLGNTEAF
v_call: TRBV25-1; clone_size: NA; cdr3_aa: ASSESTSRKNIQY
v_call: TRBV4-1; clone_size: NA; cdr3_aa: ASSRPGKLGIDYGYT
v_call: TRBV18; clone_size: NA; cdr3_aa: ASSPRASGGDRGNTIY
v_call: TRBV6-5; clone_size: once; cdr3_aa: ASSSPGQPWEKLF
v_call: TRBV29-1; clone_size: NA; cdr3_aa: SVEDRRKSSYNSPLH
v_call: TRBV30; clone_size: once; cdr3_aa: AWRLYRGGSYEQY
v_call: TRBV27; clone_size: NA; cdr3_aa: ASRDKGRYEQY
v_call: TRBV7-2; clone_size: NA; cdr3_aa: ATNRGLGFGAKNIQY
v_call: TRBV7-2; clone_size: NA; cdr3_aa: ASSQGQETQY
v_call: TRBV5-1; clone_size: NA; cdr3_aa: ASSPASGGSTDTQY
v_call: TRBV5-6; clone_size: NA; cdr3_aa: ASSLAGQGYGNTIY
v_call: TRBV7-2; clone_size: NA; cdr3_aa: ASSLGLPTDTQY
v_call: TRBV30; clone_size: NA; cdr3_aa: AFPSISGANVLT
v_call: TRBV5-1; clone_size: few; cdr3_aa: ASRIPGQNTEAF
v_call: TRBV19; clone_size: NA; cdr3_aa: ASRPHPPRAANYGYT
v_call: TRBV28; clone_size: once; cdr3_aa: ASSPKGYGYT
v_call: TRBV18; clone_size: NA; cdr3_aa: ASSPRQGGRGENTEAF
v_call: TRBV7-2; clone_size: NA; cdr3_aa: ASSQASGGANTQY
v_call: TRBV4-1; clone_size: NA; cdr3_aa: ASSQESQNSGNTIY
v_call: TRBV5-1; clone_size: NA; cdr3_aa: ASSLDRNNYGYT
v_call: TRBV6-1; clone_size: NA; cdr3_aa: ASSRTARELYGYT
v_call: TRBV10-3; clone_size: NA; cdr3_aa: AISPGQGAGNTEAF
v_call: TRBV6-5; clone_size: NA; cdr3_aa: ASRFDRLNTGELF
v_call: TRBV27; clone_size: NA; cdr3_aa: ASKGGDRGVTGELF
v_call: TRBV7-2; clone_size: NA; cdr3_aa: ASSWGQGAYEQY
v_call: TRBV6-1; clone_size: NA; cdr3_aa: ASSELIDSYEQY
v_call: TRBV2; clone_size: NA; cdr3_aa: ASSAAGSTEAF
v_call: TRBV9; clone_size: NA; cdr3_aa: ASSVAPGTKETQY
v_call: TRBV10-2; clone_size: NA; cdr3_aa: ASRDRAWEQY
v_call: TRBV5-1; clone_size: NA; cdr3_aa: ASSLGQGAGSTEAF
v_call: TRBV4-3; clone_size: NA; cdr3_aa: ASSQVGHRENEQF
v_call: TRBV6-4; clone_size: NA; cdr3_aa: ASSGQGGIDTQY
v_call: TRBV5-1; clone_size: NA; cdr3_aa: ASSQGVGYGYT
v_call: TRBV10-3; clone_size: NA; cdr3_aa: AISESYRGEQF